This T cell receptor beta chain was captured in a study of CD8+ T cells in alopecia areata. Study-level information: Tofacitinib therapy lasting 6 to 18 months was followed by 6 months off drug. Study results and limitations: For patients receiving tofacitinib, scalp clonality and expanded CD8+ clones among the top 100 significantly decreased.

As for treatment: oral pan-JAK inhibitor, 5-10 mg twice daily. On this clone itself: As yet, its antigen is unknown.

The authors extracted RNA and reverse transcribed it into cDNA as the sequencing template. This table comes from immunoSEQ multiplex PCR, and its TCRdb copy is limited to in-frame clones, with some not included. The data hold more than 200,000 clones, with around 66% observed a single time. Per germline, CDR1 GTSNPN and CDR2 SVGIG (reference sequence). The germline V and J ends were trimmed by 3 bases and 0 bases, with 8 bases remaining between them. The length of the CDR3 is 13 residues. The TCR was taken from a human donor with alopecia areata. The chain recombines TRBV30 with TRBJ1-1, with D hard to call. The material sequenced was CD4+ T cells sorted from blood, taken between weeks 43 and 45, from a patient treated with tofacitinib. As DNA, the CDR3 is TGTGCCTGGAGAGGCAGGATGAACACTGAAGCTTTCTTT. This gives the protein CAWRGRMNTEAFF.